These 4 T cell receptor beta chains share one sample of origin, sequenced in a study of PD-1 blockade in classical Hodgkin lymphoma (dated by TCRdb to 2020 to 2021). The library was obtained by the immunoSEQ multiplex PCR assay. TCRdb limited this immuneACCESS table to in-frame rearrangements with V and J called. A share of clones is missing; checked studies link under half to unresolved V genes, and the rest is unexplained. The sample table lists some 22,000 clones, about three quarters of them with a count of one. 15% to 20% of the sample comes from the top ten. The time point label on this specimen signifies: cycle 4 day 1 (C4D1), after more than five weeks of nivolumab. All trial patients had relapsed after autologous stem cell transplantation, with cohorts A, B and C differing in prior brentuximab vedotin exposure. The sequencing here drew on peripheral blood mononuclear cells (PBMCs), taken before the fourth cycle of nivolumab. All receptors derive from a human donor with classical Hodgkin lymphoma.

The chain links TRBV19 to TRBJ1-1; the D gene is possibly TRBD1 (6 bases). V was pared by 3 bases and J by 1 base, with 12 bases between. The CDR3 has 15 residues. CDR1 and CDR2 (germline): LNHDA, SQIVND (reference sequence). As DNA, the CDR3 is TGTGCCAGTAGTATTTCGAGGGGGGCGAACACTGAAGCTTTCTTT. Protein: CASSISRGANTEAFF. Full variable domain (remainder filled in from reference TRBV19 and TRBJ1-1): DGGITQSPKYLFRKEGQNVTLSCEQNLNHDAMYWYRQDPGQGLRLIYYSQIVNDFQKGDIAEGYSVSREKKESFPLTVTSAQKNPTAFYLCASSISRGANTEAFFGQGTRLTVV.

The V gene is TRBV19, the J gene TRBJ2-1, with 7 bases that match TRBD2. Germline V gene lookup returns CDR1 LNHDA and CDR2 SQIVND (reference sequence). The CDR3 extends over 16 amino acids. V shed 4 bases and J 1 base; nucleotides not matched to a gene: 7. Here the CDR3 DNA reads TGTGCCAGTAGTAGCGGGAGCTCCGTTTCCTACAATGAGCAGTTCTTC. This gives the protein CASSSGSSVSYNEQFF.

This chain joins TRBV7-2 and TRBJ2-7; D may be TRBD1 (6 bases). This CDR3 is built from 15 residues. Trimming removed 3 bases from V and 2 bases from J, with 14 bases in between. Germline CDR1 is SGHTA and CDR2 is FQGNSA. For the CDR3, the DNA is TGTGCCAGCAGCTTCCGGGACAATGGGGCCTACGAGCAGTACTTC. Translating it yields CASSFRDNGAYEQYF. The full variable domain, completed using reference TRBV7-2 and TRBJ2-7, is GAGVSQSPSNKVTEKGKDVELRCDPISGHTALYWYRQSLGQGLEFLIYFQGNSAPDKSGLPSDRFSAERTGGSVSTLTIQRTQQEDSAVYLCASSFRDNGAYEQYFGPGTRLTVT.

V gene TRBV11-1 combines with J gene TRBJ2-7, with no clear D. The germline gives CDR1 SGHAT, CDR2 FQDESV (reference sequence). V shed 1 base and J shed 0 bases, with 7 bases lying between them. This CDR3 has 14 residues. CDR3 sequence reads: CASSLGLSSYEQYF. The CDR3 DNA sequence: TGTGCCAGCAGCTTAGGGTTGAGCTCCTACGAGCAGTACTTC. Supplemented by reference TRBV11-1 and TRBJ2-7, the full variable domain reads EAEVAQSPRYKITEKSQAVAFWCDPISGHATLYWYRQILGQGPELLVQFQDESVVDDSQLPKDRFSAERLKGVDSTLKIQPAELGDSAMYLCASSLGLSSYEQYFGPGTRLTVT.